This T cell receptor beta chain was captured in a study of blood T cells in healthy people across ages. Turning to this clonotype: Its antigen is unknown.

A second PCR of 7 to 11 cycles used a sample-barcoded 5' primer and a J-beta primer mix. TCRdb reanalysed the 5' RACE reads using MiXCR and keeps one entry per CDR3 protein. The sample lists about 1.5 million distinct CDR3 sequences, 35% to 45% occurring once. V shed 4 bases, J shed 4 bases, and the junction held 12 bases outside the gene matches. This CDR3 has 16 amino acids. The V gene's germline CDR1 is SGHTA and CDR2 FQGTGA. Study-level results: PBMC samples, being unsorted, prevented any conclusive comparison of naive and antigen-experienced cells.

V gene TRBV7-3 combines with J gene TRBJ1-2, with TRBD1 matching over 7 bases. The receptor comes from a woman under 30 in good health. The source material was blood. This chain's CDR3 is CASSSHVRGRGYGYTF. In nucleotides, the CDR3 is TGTGCCAGCAGCTCCCATGTAAGGGGGCGAGGCTATGGCTACACCTTC.